This T cell receptor beta chain was profiled in a study of cytomegalovirus exposure and HLA in healthy donors. Overall study results and limits: Reportedly, diagnosis of cytomegalovirus status by the classifier showed high specificity and sensitivity.

The germline V gene encodes CDR1 KGHSH and CDR2 LQKENI. CDR3 length equals 15 residues. Trimming left V 2 bases short and J 0 bases short, with 8 bases between. As to this clone: Its target is unknown.

The protocol was immunoSEQ multiplex PCR, while the TCRdb copy is restricted to in-frame clones and leaves out a portion. Of roughly 75,000 clones in the sample, just under 85% were seen once. The V and J genes are TRBV18 and TRBJ1-5, with D uncertain. Sequencing input: PBMCs. This clonotype was sampled from a man younger than 45 in good health and CMV-seronegative. The CDR3 DNA sequence: TGTGCCAGCTCACCAAGAGGTTATAGCAATCAGCCCCAGCATTTT. This translates into CASSPRGYSNQPQHF. The full variable domain, its missing parts supplied by reference TRBV18 and TRBJ1-5, is NAGVMQNPRHLVRRRGQEARLRCSPMKGHSHVYWYRQLPEEGLKFMVYLQKENIIDESGMPKERFSAEFPKEGPSILRIQQVVRGDSAAYFCASSPRGYSNQPQHFGDGTRLSIL.